This record concerns one T cell receptor beta chain sequence. No antigen is known for it. It has no much larger one-base neighbor in the sample; base qualities were not kept. Each collaborating institution followed its own protocols to collect whole blood in K2EDTA tubes. Collaborator samples were shipped for TCRbeta analysis as frozen whole blood, isolated PBMCs, or DNA extracted from either sample type. The immunoSEQ Assay, a bias-controlled multiplex PCR, was used to amplify TCRbeta CDR3 regions from genomic DNA. Turning to the authors' computational methods: The number of nucleated cells in each sample was estimated from the amplification of reference gene primers within the assay. To quantify the absolute abundance of each unique TCRbeta CDR3 rearrangement, sequence reads were collapsed and filtered. For each sample, productive Simpson clonality was calculated by taking the square root of Simpson's diversity index across productive rearrangements. TCRdb stores this immuneACCESS table with in-frame sequences only. Part of the clones is absent; in the studies checked, under half of the shortfall reflects unresolved V genes, and no reason is known for the rest. V and J calls and clone size are copied from that table; D and trimming were computed from the DNA. A total of about 300,000 clones appear in this sample, around 88% of them only once. Approximately 1.5% of the sample lies in the top ten.

This entry is derived from a study of blood T cell repertoires in COVID-19 (dated by TCRdb to about 2020). Background on the whole study: Samples covering the acute and convalescent phases of COVID-19 were provided by collaborators in the United States, Italy and Spain. The material from the prospective study consisted of cDNA or gDNA derived from T cells, B-cell-depleted T cells, or PBMCs. The dataset comprised deeply sampled blood TCRbeta repertoires from subjects exposed to, actively infected with, or recovered from COVID-19. A freely available public database, intended as a resource for researchers studying the immune response to SARS-CoV-2, is where the repertoires were released. Samples came from the ongoing ImmuneRACE study (first 160 participants) plus 1,254 subjects from 6 global collaborators. A de-identified subject ID, COVID-19 status, age in years and sex were almost always included in the sample metadata. Where available, HLA class I and class II types were taken from metadata supplied by the sample provider and were not determined by assay-based typing.

The germline V gene provides CDR1 MGHRA and CDR2 YSYEKL. The CDR3 spans 17 residues, from the cysteine through the phenylalanine. Only CDR3 DNA remains: 51 bases, in frame from the first base. V is trimmed back by 1 base and J by 5 bases, and the junction contains 13 bases that no gene match accounts for. General findings and caveats noted by the study authors: Clinical and demographic metadata were provided uncurated, with the amount varying by source and participant.

The sample comprised peripheral blood. The sequence joins TRBV4-1 to TRBJ2-5; 7 nucleotides in the junction match TRBD2. The TCR comes from a woman aged 45-65 years with acute or convalescent COVID-19. The encoded CDR3 is CASSQVRSAGALETQYF. Read as DNA, the sequence is TGCGCCAGCAGCCAAGTTCGTAGTGCGGGAGCGCTCGAGACCCAGTACTTC.